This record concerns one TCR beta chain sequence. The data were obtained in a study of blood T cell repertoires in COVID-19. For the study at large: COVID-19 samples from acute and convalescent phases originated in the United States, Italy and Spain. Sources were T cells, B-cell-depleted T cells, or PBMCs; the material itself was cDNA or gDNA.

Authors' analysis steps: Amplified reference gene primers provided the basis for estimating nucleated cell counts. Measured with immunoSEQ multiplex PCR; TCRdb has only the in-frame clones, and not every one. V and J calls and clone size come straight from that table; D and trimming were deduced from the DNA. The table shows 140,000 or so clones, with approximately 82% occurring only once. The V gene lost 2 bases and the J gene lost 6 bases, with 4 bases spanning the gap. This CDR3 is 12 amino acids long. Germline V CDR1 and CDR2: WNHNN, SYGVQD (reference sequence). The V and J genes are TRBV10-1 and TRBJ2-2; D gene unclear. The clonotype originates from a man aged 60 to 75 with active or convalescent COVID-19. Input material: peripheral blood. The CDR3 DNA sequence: TGCGCCAGCAGTGAGCGTGCCGGGGAGCTGTTTTTT. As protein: CASSERAGELFF.